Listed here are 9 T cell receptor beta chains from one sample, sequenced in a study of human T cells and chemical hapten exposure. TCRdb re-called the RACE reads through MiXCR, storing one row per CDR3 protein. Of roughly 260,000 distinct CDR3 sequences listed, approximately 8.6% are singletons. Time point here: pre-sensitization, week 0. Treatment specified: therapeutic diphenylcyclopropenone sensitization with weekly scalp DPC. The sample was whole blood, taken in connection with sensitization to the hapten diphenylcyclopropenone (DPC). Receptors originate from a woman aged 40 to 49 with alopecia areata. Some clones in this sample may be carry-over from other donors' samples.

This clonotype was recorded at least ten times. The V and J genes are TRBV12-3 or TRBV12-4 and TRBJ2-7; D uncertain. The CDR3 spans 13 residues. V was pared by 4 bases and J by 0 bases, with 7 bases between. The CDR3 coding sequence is TGTGCCAGCAGTTGGTCCATCTCCTACGAGCAGTACTTC. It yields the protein CASSWSISYEQYF.

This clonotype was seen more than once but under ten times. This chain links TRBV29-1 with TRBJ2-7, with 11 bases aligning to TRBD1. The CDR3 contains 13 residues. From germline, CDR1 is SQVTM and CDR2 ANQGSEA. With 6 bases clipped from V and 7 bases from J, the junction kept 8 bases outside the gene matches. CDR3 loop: CSVRDRGAGEQYF. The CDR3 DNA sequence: TGCAGCGTCCGGGACAGGGGGGCAGGTGAGCAGTACTTC.

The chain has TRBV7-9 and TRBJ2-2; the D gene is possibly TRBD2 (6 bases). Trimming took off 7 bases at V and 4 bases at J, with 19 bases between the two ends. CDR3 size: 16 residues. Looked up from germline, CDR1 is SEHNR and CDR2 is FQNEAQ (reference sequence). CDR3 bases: TGTGCCAGCACCGAACTTGGGGGGAGCCTCACCGGGGAGCTGTTTTTT. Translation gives CASTELGGSLTGELFF. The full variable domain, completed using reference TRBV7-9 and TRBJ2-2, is DTGVSQNPRHKITKRGQNVTFRCDPISEHNRLYWYRQTLGQGPEFLTYFQNEAQLEKSRLLSDRFSAERPKGSFSTLEIQRTEQGDSAMYLCASTELGGSLTGELFFGEGSRLTVL.

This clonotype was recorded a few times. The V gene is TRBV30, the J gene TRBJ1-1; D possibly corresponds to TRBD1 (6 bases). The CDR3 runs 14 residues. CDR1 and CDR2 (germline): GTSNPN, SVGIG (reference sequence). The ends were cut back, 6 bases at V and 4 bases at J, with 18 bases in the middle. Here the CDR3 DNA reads TGTGCCTGTTCTTCACAGGGATATTTCACTGAAGCTTTCTTT. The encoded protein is CACSSQGYFTEAFF.

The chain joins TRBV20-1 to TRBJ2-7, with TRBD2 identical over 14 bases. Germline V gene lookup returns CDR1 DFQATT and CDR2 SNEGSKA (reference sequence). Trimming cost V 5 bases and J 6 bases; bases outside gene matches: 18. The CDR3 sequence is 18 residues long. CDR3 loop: CSASRLAGGPYDAREQYF. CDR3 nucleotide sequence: TGCAGTGCTTCCCGACTAGCGGGAGGGCCTTATGATGCTCGCGAGCAGTACTTC.

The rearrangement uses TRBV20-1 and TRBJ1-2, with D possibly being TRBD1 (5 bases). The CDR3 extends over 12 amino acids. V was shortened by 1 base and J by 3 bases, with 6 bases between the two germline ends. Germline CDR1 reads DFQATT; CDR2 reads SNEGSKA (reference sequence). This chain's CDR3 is CSARGGDYGYTF. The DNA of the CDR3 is TGCAGTGCTAGAGGAGGGGACTATGGCTACACCTTC.

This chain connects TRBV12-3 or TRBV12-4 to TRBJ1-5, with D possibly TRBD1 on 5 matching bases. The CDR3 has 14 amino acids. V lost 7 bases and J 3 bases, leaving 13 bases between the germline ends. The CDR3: CASTWGVNNQPQHF. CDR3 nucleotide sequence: TGTGCCAGCACCTGGGGGGTCAACAATCAGCCCCAGCATTTT.

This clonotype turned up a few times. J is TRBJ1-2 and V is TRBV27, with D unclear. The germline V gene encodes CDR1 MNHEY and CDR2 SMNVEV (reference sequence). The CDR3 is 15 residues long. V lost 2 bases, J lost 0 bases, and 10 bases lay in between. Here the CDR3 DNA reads TGTGCCAGCAGTTTACGGCCGGGTACTAACTATGGCTACACCTTC. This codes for CASSLRPGTNYGYTF.

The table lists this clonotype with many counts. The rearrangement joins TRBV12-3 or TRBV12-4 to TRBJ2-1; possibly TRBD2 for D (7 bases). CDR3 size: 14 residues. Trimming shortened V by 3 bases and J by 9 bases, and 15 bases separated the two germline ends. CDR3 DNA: TGTGCCAGCAGTTTCGCTGAGGGGGGGGTTGAGCAGTTCTTC. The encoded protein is CASSFAEGGVEQFF.